This T cell receptor (beta chain) was captured by sequencing in a study of cytomegalovirus exposure and HLA in healthy donors. V was trimmed by 5 bases and J by 3 bases, leaving 8 bases between them. Germline V gene sequence: CDR1 KGHSH, CDR2 LQKENI. The CDR3 length is 12 residues. Findings and limits, study-wide: The investigators catalogued 150 to 200 TCR beta chains as cytomegalovirus-associated.

PCR involved 60 Vbeta and 13 Jbeta primers. TCRdb's table, derived via immunoSEQ multiplex PCR, lists solely in-frame clones and lacks some. The sample includes about 160,000 clones, 70% to 90% of them seen just once. Notes on this clone: Its antigen remains unidentified.

The chain combines TRBV18 with TRBJ2-7, with D tentatively TRBD2 (5 bases). This TCR came from a woman in her thirties in good health and CMV-seronegative. Sequenced input: PBMCs. The CDR3 DNA reads as TGTGCCAGCTCAGCGGGTTACTACGAGCAGTACTTC. It translates to CASSAGYYEQYF.